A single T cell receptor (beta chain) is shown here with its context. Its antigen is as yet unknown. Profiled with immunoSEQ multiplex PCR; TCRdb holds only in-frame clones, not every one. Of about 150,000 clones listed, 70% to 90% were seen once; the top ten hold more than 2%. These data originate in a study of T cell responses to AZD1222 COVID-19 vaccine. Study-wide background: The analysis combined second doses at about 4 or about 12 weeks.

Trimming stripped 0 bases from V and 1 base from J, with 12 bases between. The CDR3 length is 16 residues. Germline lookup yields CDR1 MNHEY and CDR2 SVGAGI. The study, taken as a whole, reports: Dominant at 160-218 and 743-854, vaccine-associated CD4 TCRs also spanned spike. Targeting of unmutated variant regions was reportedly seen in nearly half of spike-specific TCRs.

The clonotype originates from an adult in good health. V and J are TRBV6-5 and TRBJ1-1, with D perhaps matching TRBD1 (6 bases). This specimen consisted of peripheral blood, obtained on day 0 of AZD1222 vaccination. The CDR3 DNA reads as TGTGCCAGCAGTTACTCGATGGGGGGGCAGAACACTGAAGCTTTCTTT. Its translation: CASSYSMGGQNTEAFF.